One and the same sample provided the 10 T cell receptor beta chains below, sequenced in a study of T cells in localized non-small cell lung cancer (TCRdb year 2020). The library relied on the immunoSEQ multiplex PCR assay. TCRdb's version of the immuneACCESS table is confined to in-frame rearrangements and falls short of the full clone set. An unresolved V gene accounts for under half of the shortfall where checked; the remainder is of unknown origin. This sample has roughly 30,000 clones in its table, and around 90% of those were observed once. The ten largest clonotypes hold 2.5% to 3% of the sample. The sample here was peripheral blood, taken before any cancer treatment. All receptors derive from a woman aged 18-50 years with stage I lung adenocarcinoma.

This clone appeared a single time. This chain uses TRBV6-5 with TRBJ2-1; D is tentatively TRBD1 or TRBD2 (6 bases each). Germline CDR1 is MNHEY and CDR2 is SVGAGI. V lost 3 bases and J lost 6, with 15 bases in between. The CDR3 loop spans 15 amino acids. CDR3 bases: TGTGCCAGCAGTTATCTAGCGTTAGGGGGCAATGAGCAGTTCTTC. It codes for CASSYLALGGNEQFF.

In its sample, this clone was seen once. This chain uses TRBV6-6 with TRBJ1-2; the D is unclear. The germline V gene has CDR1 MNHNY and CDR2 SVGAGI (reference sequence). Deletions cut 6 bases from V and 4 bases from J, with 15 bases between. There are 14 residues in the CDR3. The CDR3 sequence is CASSPGAGGYGYTF. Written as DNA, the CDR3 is TGTGCCAGCAGCCCCGGAGCGGGAGGCTATGGCTACACCTTC.

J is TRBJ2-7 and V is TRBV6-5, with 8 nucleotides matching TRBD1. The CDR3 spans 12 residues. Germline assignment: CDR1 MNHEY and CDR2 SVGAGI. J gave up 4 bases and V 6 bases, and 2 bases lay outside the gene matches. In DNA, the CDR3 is TGTGCCAGCAGGACAGGGGTGTACGAGCAGTACTTC. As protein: CASRTGVYEQYF.

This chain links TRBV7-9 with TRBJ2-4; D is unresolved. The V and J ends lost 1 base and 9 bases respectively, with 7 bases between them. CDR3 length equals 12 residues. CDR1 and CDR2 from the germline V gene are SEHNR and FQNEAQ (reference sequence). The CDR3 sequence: CASSLVGSIQYF. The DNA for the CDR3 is TGTGCCAGCAGCTTAGTAGGTAGCATTCAGTACTTC.

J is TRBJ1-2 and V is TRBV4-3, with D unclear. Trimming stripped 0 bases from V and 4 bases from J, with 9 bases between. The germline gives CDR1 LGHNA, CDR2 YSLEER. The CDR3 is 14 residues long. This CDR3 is CASSQEYPAYGYTF. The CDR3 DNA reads TGCGCCAGCAGCCAAGAATATCCCGCCTATGGCTACACCTTC.

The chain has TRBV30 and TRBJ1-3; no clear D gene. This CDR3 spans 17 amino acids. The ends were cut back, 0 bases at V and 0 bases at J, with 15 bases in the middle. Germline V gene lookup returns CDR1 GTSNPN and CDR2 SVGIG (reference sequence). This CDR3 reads CAWSVAAVYFSGNTIYF. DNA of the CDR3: TGTGCCTGGAGTGTGGCGGCAGTCTATTTCTCTGGAAACACCATATATTTT.

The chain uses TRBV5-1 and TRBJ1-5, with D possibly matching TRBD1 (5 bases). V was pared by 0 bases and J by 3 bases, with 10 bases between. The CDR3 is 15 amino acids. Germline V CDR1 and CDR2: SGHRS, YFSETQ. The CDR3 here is CASSLGDLPNQPQHF. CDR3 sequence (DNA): TGCGCCAGCAGCTTGGGGGACTTACCCAATCAGCCCCAGCATTTT.

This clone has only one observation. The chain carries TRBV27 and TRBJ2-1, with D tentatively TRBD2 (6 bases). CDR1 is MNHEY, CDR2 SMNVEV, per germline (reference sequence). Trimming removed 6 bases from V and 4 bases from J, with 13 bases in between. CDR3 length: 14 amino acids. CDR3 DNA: TGTGCCAGCAGAGGAGCGGGTCCTTACAATGAGCAGTTCTTC. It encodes CASRGAGPYNEQFF.

The CDR3 DNA reads TGTGCCAGCAGTTACACCACACAGGGTACGAACACTGAAGCTTTCTTT. It yields the protein CASSYTTQGTNTEAFF. V gene TRBV6-5 combines with J gene TRBJ1-1; tentative D call: TRBD1 (6 bases). Trimming left V 2 bases short and J 1 base short, with 14 bases between. The CDR3 totals 16 residues. CDR1 is MNHEY, CDR2 SVGAGI, per germline.

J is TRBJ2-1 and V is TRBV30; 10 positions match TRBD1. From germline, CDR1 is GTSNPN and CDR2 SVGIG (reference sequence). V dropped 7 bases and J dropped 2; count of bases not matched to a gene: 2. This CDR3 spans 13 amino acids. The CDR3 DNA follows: TGTGCCTACGACAGGGGGCCCTACAATGAGCAGTTCTTC. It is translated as CAYDRGPYNEQFF.